One and the same sample provided the 28 T cell receptor beta chains below, sequenced in a study of T cells after yellow fever vaccination. MiXCR, applied by TCRdb to the 5' RACE reads, yields one record per CDR3 protein. The data contain approximately 300,000 distinct CDR3 sequences, 13% of them singletons. This specimen was CD4+ T cells sorted from PBMCs, taken 45 days after the yellow fever booster vaccination. Source of these receptors: a man aged 30 to 39 who received the YFV17D yellow fever vaccine.

The chain employs TRBV14 and TRBJ2-3, with 11 bases lining up with TRBD2. Germline lookup yields CDR1 SGHDN and CDR2 FVKESK. CDR3 length: 16 residues. With 3 bases clipped from V and 1 base from J, the junction kept 3 bases outside the gene matches. The CDR3 bases are TGTGCCAGCAGCCAGCTAGCGGGAGGCCGCACAGATACGCAGTATTTT. The encoded protein is CASSQLAGGRTDTQYF.

This clonotype was seen many times. V gene TRBV20-1 combines with J gene TRBJ2-2; unclear D gene. This CDR3 is 14 amino acids long. Germline CDR1 reads DFQATT; CDR2 reads SNEGSKA (reference sequence). Trimming shortened V by 3 bases and J by 0 bases, and 8 bases separated the two germline ends. The CDR3 DNA reads TGCAGTGCTAGTGCTGGTGCGAACACCGGGGAGCTGTTTTTT. This gives the protein CSASAGANTGELFF.

Concerning this clonotype: At one end the junction does not follow the germline gene, possibly because of a read error. The V gene is TRBV3-1, the J gene TRBJ2-3; D is possibly TRBD2 (6 bases). CDR1 is LGHDT and CDR2 is YNNKEL in the germline V gene (reference sequence). The length of the CDR3 is 17 residues. CDR3 residues: CACSLGSGVSSTDTQYF. As DNA, the CDR3 is TGTGCCTGCAGTCTCGGCTCGGGGGTCTCTAGCACAGATACGCAGTATTTT.

In its sample, this clonotype was seen a few times. The rearrangement uses TRBV7-2 and TRBJ2-1; D is perhaps TRBD1 or TRBD2 (5 bases each). Per the germline V gene, CDR1 is SGHTA and CDR2 is FQGNSA. CDR3 length equals 16 residues. The ends were cut back, 2 bases at V and 0 bases at J, with 11 bases in the middle. This chain's CDR3 is CASSLLPGSSYNEQFF. Written as DNA, the CDR3 is TGTGCCAGCAGCTTATTGCCAGGGAGCTCCTACAATGAGCAGTTCTTC.

The V and J genes are TRBV12-2 and TRBJ1-4; the table's D call, TRBD1, has no DNA check behind it. TRBV12-2 corresponds to a pseudogene. This CDR3 is built from 15 residues. This CDR3 reads CASRPQGMANEKLFF. Written as DNA, the CDR3 is TGTGCAAGTCGCCCGCAGGGGATGGCTAATGAAAAACTGTTTTTT.

This chain connects TRBV9 to TRBJ2-6, with 10 nucleotides matching TRBD1. Germline CDR1 is SGDLS and CDR2 is YYNGEE. The CDR3 is 18 residues long. Trimming took 4 bases from V and 0 from J; bases not matched to a gene: 7. CDR3 nucleotide sequence: TGTGCCAGCAGCCCAGGGGGACAGGGGTACTCTGGGGCCAACGTCCTGACTTTC. Protein product: CASSPGGQGYSGANVLTF.

The V and J genes are TRBV10-2 and TRBJ2-1; no definite D call. Trimming took off 6 bases at V and 4 bases at J, with 10 bases between the two ends. From germline, CDR1 is WSHSY and CDR2 SAAADI. The CDR3 spans 13 residues. For the CDR3, the DNA is TGCGCCAGCAGACTGGACCAGTACAATGAGCAGTTCTTC. It is translated as CASRLDQYNEQFF.

The chain couples TRBV7-2 to TRBJ2-7; 9 bases fit TRBD1. V was clipped by 4 bases and J by 3 bases; unmatched bases: 4. CDR1 is SGHTA and CDR2 is FQGNSA in the germline V gene. This CDR3 has 14 amino acids. For the CDR3, the DNA is TGTGCCAGCAGCTCGACAGGGGGAGGCTACGAGCAGTACTTC. Protein sequence: CASSSTGGGYEQYF. The full variable domain, its missing parts supplied by reference TRBV7-2 and TRBJ2-7, is GAGVSQSPSNKVTEKGKDVELRCDPISGHTALYWYRQSLGQGLEFLIYFQGNSAPDKSGLPSDRFSAERTGGSVSTLTIQRTQQEDSAVYLCASSSTGGGYEQYFGPGTRLTVT.

This clonotype showed up just a few times. CDR3 DNA sequence: TGTGCCAGCAGCCCCTCGTTGGGACAGGGCTGGAATACGCAGTATTTT. Translated, it gives CASSPSLGQGWNTQYF. V gene TRBV3-1 combines with J gene TRBJ2-3; 9 nucleotides align to TRBD1. J gave up 7 bases and V 4 bases, and 12 bases lay outside the gene matches. The CDR3 consists of 16 residues. Per germline, CDR1 LGHDT and CDR2 YNNKEL (reference sequence).

The gene calls are TRBV30 and TRBJ2-3; the D gene is possibly TRBD2 (6 bases). V was trimmed by 1 base and J by 2 bases, leaving 16 bases between them. This CDR3 is built from 16 residues. In germline, CDR1 is GTSNPN, CDR2 SVGIG (reference sequence). The DNA for the CDR3 is TGTGCCTGGAGTGGTCTATCGGGAGAGAACACAGATACGCAGTATTTT. Translation gives CAWSGLSGENTDTQYF.

This chain joins TRBV7-2 and TRBJ1-1; D unresolved. This CDR3 has 12 amino acids. V was trimmed by 8 bases and J by 6 bases, leaving 13 bases between them. Germline V CDR1 and CDR2: SGHTA, FQGNSA. CDR3 residues: CASGEGFSEAFF. CDR3 coding DNA: TGTGCCAGCGGAGAGGGTTTTTCTGAAGCTTTCTTT. Full variable domain (outside the CDR3, taken from reference TRBV7-2 and TRBJ1-1): GAGVSQSPSNKVTEKGKDVELRCDPISGHTALYWYRQSLGQGLEFLIYFQGNSAPDKSGLPSDRFSAERTGGSVSTLTIQRTQQEDSAVYLCASGEGFSEAFFGQGTRLTVV.

This clonotype was counted a few times. This chain links TRBV20-1 with TRBJ2-3; 8 bases match TRBD2. Germline CDR1 is DFQATT and CDR2 is SNEGSKA (reference sequence). The CDR3 covers 16 residues. After removal of 1 base from V and 3 bases from J, the junction contained 9 bases not matched to a gene. The CDR3, as DNA: TGCAGTGCTAGAGCTTTTCAGCGGGAGATTACAGATACGCAGTATTTT. As protein: CSARAFQREITDTQYF.

V and J are TRBV5-1 and TRBJ2-1, with 12 bases that match TRBD2. This CDR3 has 17 residues. Germline CDR1 SGHRS, CDR2 YFSETQ. The J segment lost 6 bases and the V segment lost 3 bases, leaving 10 bases of the junction unmatched. The CDR3 DNA is TGCGCCAGCAGCTCCTCGACTAGCGGGAGTGTTCTCAATGAGCAGTTCTTC. Protein product: CASSSSTSGSVLNEQFF.

The chain uses TRBV25-1 and TRBJ2-1; D is uncertain. There are 10 residues in the CDR3. CDR1 and CDR2 from the germline V gene are MGHDK and SYGVNS. Deletions cut 3 bases from V and 16 bases from J, with 10 bases between. The CDR3 region is CASSERMVFF. The CDR3 DNA sequence: TGTGCCAGCAGTGAGCGTATGGTTTTCTTC.

This clonotype came up a few times. The chain employs TRBV3-1 and TRBJ2-3; weak D call: TRBD2 (6 bases). The CDR3 spans 17 residues. Germline CDR1 reads LGHDT; CDR2 reads YNNKEL (reference sequence). The V and J ends lost 2 bases and 0 bases respectively, with 15 bases between them. For the CDR3, the DNA is TGTGCCAGCAGCCAATCGTGGGCCGGGAGCAGCACAGATACGCAGTATTTT. It specifies CASSQSWAGSSTDTQYF.

This clonotype has a count of ten or more. This chain joins TRBV7-9 and TRBJ2-1; tentative D call: TRBD2 (5 bases). Germline CDR1 and CDR2: SEHNR and FQNEAQ (reference sequence). The CDR3 is 12 residues long. V was cut by 5 bases and J by 9 bases, with 11 bases left in between. The CDR3 reads CASSLQSGEQFF. The CDR3 region has the DNA TGTGCCAGCAGCCTACAGAGCGGTGAGCAGTTCTTC.

The sample holds many counts of this clonotype. J is TRBJ2-1 and V is TRBV18; D gene uncertain. V lost 1 base to trimming and J lost 5 bases, with 3 bases between them. The CDR3 covers 12 residues. Germline loops: CDR1 KGHSH, CDR2 LQKENI. The CDR3 here is CASSPQDNEQFF. CDR3 nucleotides: TGTGCCAGCTCACCACAAGACAATGAGCAGTTCTTC.

Ten or more counts support this clonotype. The chain has TRBV7-8 and TRBJ2-3, with D uncertain. The ends were cut back, 6 bases at V and 2 bases at J, with 9 bases in the middle. The germline V gene encodes CDR1 SGHVS and CDR2 FQNEAQ. The CDR3 extends over 13 amino acids. The CDR3 loop is CASRPRVTDTQYF. The CDR3 nucleotides read TGTGCCAGCAGACCCCGGGTCACAGATACGCAGTATTTT.

The chain is built from TRBV4-1 and TRBJ2-5; 7 nucleotides agree with TRBD2. The germline gives CDR1 MGHRA, CDR2 YSYEKL. The CDR3 totals 15 residues. Trimming removed 0 bases from V and 5 bases from J; junction bases left unmatched: 6. CDR3 sequence: CASSQDPGRRETQYF. Here the CDR3 DNA reads TGCGCCAGCAGCCAAGATCCCGGGAGGCGCGAGACCCAGTACTTC.

This clonotype was observed a few times. V usage is TRBV20-1 and J usage is TRBJ2-2, with D unclear. Germline loops: CDR1 DFQATT, CDR2 SNEGSKA (reference sequence). The CDR3 is 14 amino acids. Trimming took 0 bases from V and 6 from J, leaving 11 bases between them. The CDR3 sequence: CSARDALGPGELFF. Here the CDR3 DNA reads TGCAGTGCTAGAGATGCGCTGGGCCCCGGGGAGCTGTTTTTT.

This clonotype occurred a few times. Here the CDR3 reads CASSLGGKSAYEQYF. CDR3 in DNA: TGTGCCAGCAGTTTAGGCGGGAAGAGTGCCTACGAGCAGTACTTC. J is TRBJ2-7 and V is TRBV28; D is possibly TRBD2 (6 bases). V shed 2 bases and J shed 2 bases, with 13 bases lying between them. In germline, CDR1 is MDHEN, CDR2 SYDVKM. This CDR3 is 15 amino acids long.

CDR3 in DNA: TGCAGTGCTAGAGCGGGGGTTAACTATGGCTACACCTTC. Encoded protein: CSARAGVNYGYTF. This sequence joins TRBV20-1 and TRBJ1-2; D may be TRBD1 (5 bases). The length of the CDR3 is 13 residues. Germline V gene lookup returns CDR1 DFQATT and CDR2 SNEGSKA (reference sequence). Trimming cost V 1 base and J 1 base, with 7 bases left between them.

The J gene is TRBJ2-7, the V gene TRBV5-1; D possibly corresponds to TRBD2 (5 bases). The length of the CDR3 is 12 residues. V shed 4 bases and J shed 7 bases, with 12 bases lying between them. Germline CDR1 and CDR2: SGHRS and YFSETQ. The CDR3 nucleotides are TGCGCCAGCAGCAGGGAGCCGGGTGAGCAGTACTTC. Translated: CASSREPGEQYF.

This chain links TRBV18 with TRBJ2-2; possible D gene TRBD2, 6 bases. V lost 3 bases, J lost 6 bases, and 14 bases lay in between. CDR3 length: 15 residues. In germline, CDR1 is KGHSH, CDR2 LQKENI. The DNA for the CDR3 is TGTGCCAGCTCACCTCTTCCGGGAGCCGCCGGGGAGCTGTTTTTT. Encoded protein: CASSPLPGAAGELFF.

This clonotype occurred once. This chain links TRBV5-1 with TRBJ2-3; D is undetermined. The CDR3 contains 16 residues. V was clipped by 3 bases and J by 4 bases, with 18 bases between them. Germline loops: CDR1 SGHRS, CDR2 YFSETQ. The CDR3 region is CASSSDRPGSPDTQYF. CDR3 nucleotides: TGCGCCAGCAGCTCCGATAGGCCGGGTTCCCCAGATACGCAGTATTTT. The complete variable domain, with remaining parts taken from reference TRBV5-1 and TRBJ2-3, reads KAGVTQTPRYLIKTRGQQVTLSCSPISGHRSVSWYQQTPGQGLQFLFEYFSETQRNKGNFPGRFSGRQFSNSRSEMNVSTLELGDSALYLCASSSDRPGSPDTQYFGPGTRLTVL.

This chain uses TRBV7-8 with TRBJ1-1; 8 bases align to TRBD1. V was clipped by 5 bases and J by 5 bases; unmatched bases: 7. This CDR3 contains 14 residues. Germline loops: CDR1 SGHVS, CDR2 FQNEAQ. CDR3 in amino acids: CASSGQGAWTEAFF. CDR3 sequence (DNA): TGTGCCAGCAGCGGGCAGGGGGCTTGGACTGAAGCTTTCTTT.

In this sample, this clonotype turned up a few times. The chain has TRBV12-3 or TRBV12-4 and TRBJ2-1, with 8 bases matching TRBD2. The CDR3 sequence is 15 residues long. V shed 6 bases, J shed 3 bases, and the junction held 7 bases outside the gene matches. The CDR3 bases are TGTGCCAGCAGGAGCGGGAGTAAGGTCTACAATGAGCAGTTCTTC. Translated, it gives CASRSGSKVYNEQFF.

The chain employs TRBV5-6 and TRBJ2-1, with a possible D match to TRBD1 (5 bases). The CDR3 spans 13 residues. With 5 bases removed from V and 13 bases from J, the gap between germline ends came to 19 bases. Germline loops: CDR1 SGHDT, CDR2 YYEEEE. The CDR3 DNA reads TGTGCCAGCAGGGCCCGTTGGACAAGAGAACAGTTCTTC. This translates into CASRARWTREQFF.